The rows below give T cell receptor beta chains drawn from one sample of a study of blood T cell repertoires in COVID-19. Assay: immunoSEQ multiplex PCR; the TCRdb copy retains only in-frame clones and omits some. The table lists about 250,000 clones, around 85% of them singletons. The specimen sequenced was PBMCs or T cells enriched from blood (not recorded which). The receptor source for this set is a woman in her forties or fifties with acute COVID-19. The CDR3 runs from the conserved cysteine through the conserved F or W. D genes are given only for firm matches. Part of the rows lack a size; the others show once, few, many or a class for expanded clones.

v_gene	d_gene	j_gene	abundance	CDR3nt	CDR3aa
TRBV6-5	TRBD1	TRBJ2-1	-	TGTGCCAGCAGGGGACAGCCGAGCTCCTACAATGAGCAGTTCTTC	CASRGQPSSYNEQFF
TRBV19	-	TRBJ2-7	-	TGTGCCAGTAGTATTAAGCACGTCGGCGGGGCCAGCTCCTACGAGCAGTACTTC	CASSIKHVGGASSYEQYF
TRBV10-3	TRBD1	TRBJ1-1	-	TGTGCCACCAAGGACAGGGGAGGGAACACTGAAGCTTTCTTT	CATKDRGGNTEAFF
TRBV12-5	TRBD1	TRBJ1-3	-	TGTGCTAGTGCCCCCTCCGGGACAGGGGTCTCTGGAAACACCATATATTTT	CASAPSGTGVSGNTIYF
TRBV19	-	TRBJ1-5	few	TGTGCCAGTAGTATCGGACAGAATAATCAGCCCCAGCATTTT	CASSIGQNNQPQHF
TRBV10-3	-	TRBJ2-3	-	TGTGCCATCAGTGAGGGGAGGTTCGAGGCAGATACGCAGTATTTT	CAISEGRFEADTQYF
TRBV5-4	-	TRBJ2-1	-	TGTGCCAGCAGCTTGGACAGACGCTACAATGAGCAGTTCTTC	CASSLDRRYNEQFF
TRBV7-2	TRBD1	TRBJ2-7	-	TGTGCCAGCAGCCCCCAGGGGGCTCCCTACGAGCAGTACTTC	CASSPQGAPYEQYF
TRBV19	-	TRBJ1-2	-	TGTGCCAGTAGTATACTCTCGGGACTAATTTTAGGTGGCTACACCTTC	CASSILSGLILGGYTF
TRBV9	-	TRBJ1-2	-	TGTGCCAGCAGCGTCACAGGGACGTATGGCTACACCTTC	CASSVTGTYGYTF
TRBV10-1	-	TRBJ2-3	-	TGCGCCAGCAGCGGCAGCGGACCCACAGATACGCAGTATTTT	CASSGSGPTDTQYF
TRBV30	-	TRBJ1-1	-	TGTGCCTGGAGGCGACCGTCGGAGGACACTGAAGCTTTCTTT	CAWRRPSEDTEAFF
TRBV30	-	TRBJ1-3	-	TGTGCCTATACGGGGTCGTCTGGAAACACCATATATTTT	CAYTGSSGNTIYF
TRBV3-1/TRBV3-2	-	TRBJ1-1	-	TGTGCCAGCAGCCAAGGGGGAGGGACTGAAGCTTTCTTT	CASSQGGGTEAFF
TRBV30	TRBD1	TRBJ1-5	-	TGTGCCTGGGGGCCCAATAGGGACAGGAGAATTTATAGCAATCAGCCCCAGCATTTT	CAWGPNRDRRIYSNQPQHF
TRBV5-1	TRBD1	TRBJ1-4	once	TGCGCCAGCACTCGGGGACAGGGTCCAACTAATGAAAAACTGTTTTTT	CASTRGQGPTNEKLFF
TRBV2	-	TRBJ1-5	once	TGTGCCAGCAGGAGAGGGTTCACTCAGCCCCAGCATTTT	CASRRGFTQPQHF
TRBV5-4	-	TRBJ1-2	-	TGTGCCAGCAGCTTGGCACTACTAGGGCCCTATGGCTACACCTTC	CASSLALLGPYGYTF
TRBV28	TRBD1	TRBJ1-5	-	TGTGCCAGCAGTTCTACAGGGGGCTTTCAGCCCCAGCATTTT	CASSSTGGFQPQHF
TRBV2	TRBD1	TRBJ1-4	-	TGTGCCAGCTTCCGGACAGGGGGCGAAATGGTTGATGAAAAACTGTTTTTT	CASFRTGGEMVDEKLFF
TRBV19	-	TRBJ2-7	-	TGTGCCAGTAGCCTACAGGTCCTCGCAAACACCGTCCCCTACGAGCAGTACTTC	CASSLQVLANTVPYEQYF
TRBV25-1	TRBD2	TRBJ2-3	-	TGTGCCAGCGGGTTCGGGGGGAGCTATACGCAGTATTTT	CASGFGGSYTQYF
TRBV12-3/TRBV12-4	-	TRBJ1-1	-	TGTGCCAGCAGTTTAAAGGGAGGAACTGAAGCTTTCTTT	CASSLKGGTEAFF
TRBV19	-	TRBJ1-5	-	TGTGCCAGTAGTATTCTAGCTGATCAGCCCCAGCATTTT	CASSILADQPQHF
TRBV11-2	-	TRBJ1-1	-	TGTGCCAGCAGCTTCACCTTAGTTGAAGCTTTCTTT	CASSFTLVEAFF
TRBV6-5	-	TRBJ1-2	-	TGTGCCAGCAGTATCGCGGCTTCTTCTGGCTACACCTTC	CASSIAASSGYTF
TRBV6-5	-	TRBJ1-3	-	TGTGCCAGCAGACGCGACAGCTCTGGAAACACCATATATTTT	CASRRDSSGNTIYF
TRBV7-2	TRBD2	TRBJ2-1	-	TGTGCCGAGACCAGGAGCGGGGGGGCAGTTGAGCAGTTCTTC	CAETRSGGAVEQFF
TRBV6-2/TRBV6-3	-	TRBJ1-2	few	TGTGCCAGCAGCTTACGGGATAGCAATGGCTACACCTTC	CASSLRDSNGYTF
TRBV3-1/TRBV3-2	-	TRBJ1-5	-	TGTGCCAGCAGCCAAGCCAGGGGACCTAATCAGCCCCAGCATTTT	CASSQARGPNQPQHF
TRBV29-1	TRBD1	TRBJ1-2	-	TGCAGCGTTGAGGGACAGGGGCTCGATGGCTACACCTTC	CSVEGQGLDGYTF
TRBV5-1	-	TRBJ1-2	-	TGCGCCAGCAGCTTGTCGTCTGGGGGCTCCTATGGCTACACCTTC	CASSLSSGGSYGYTF
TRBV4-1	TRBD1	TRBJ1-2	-	TGCGCCAGCAGCCCCGGGGAGGGACAGGGATATGGCTACACCTTC	CASSPGEGQGYGYTF